The 22 T cell receptor beta chains below come from one sample, sequenced in a study of shared clonotypes between healthy human individuals. The method was immunoSEQ multiplex PCR; TCRdb's version includes in-frame clones alone and lacks a portion of them. The data show some 1.4 million clones, approximately 97% seen once. Sequenced input: naive CD4+ T cells sorted from blood. Subset: CD45RA+ positively selected. The source is a man aged 25-45 years in good health.

The chain employs TRBV19 and TRBJ2-5; weak D call: TRBD1 (6 bases). Looked up from germline, CDR1 is LNHDA and CDR2 is SQIVND (reference sequence). This CDR3 has 15 amino acids. Trimming took 4 bases from V and 1 from J, leaving 13 bases between them. This CDR3 reads CASSRQVPAQETQYF. The CDR3 DNA reads TGTGCCAGTAGTAGACAGGTGCCAGCCCAAGAGACCCAGTACTTC.

The genes are TRBV25-1 and TRBJ2-7; 8 bases line up with TRBD1. The trim removed 8 bases at V and 6 bases at J, leaving 9 bases unmatched. Germline CDR1 reads MGHDK; CDR2 reads SYGVNS. The CDR3 consists of 13 residues. The CDR3 spells CASSGRGLREQYF. DNA for the CDR3: TGTGCCAGCTCCGGCAGGGGGCTTCGCGAGCAGTACTTC.

In DNA, the CDR3 is TGCACCAGCAGCCAACCCGGGACTAGCGGGAGTAAGGGGTACAATGAGCAGTTCTTC. As protein: CTSSQPGTSGSKGYNEQFF. The chain employs TRBV1 and TRBJ2-1; TRBD2 is taken as the D call from the table, unchecked against the DNA. TRBV1 is an annotated pseudogene. The CDR3 contains 19 residues.

The chain joins TRBV5-1 to TRBJ1-1, with a weak D call TRBD1 (6 bases). Trimming removed 3 bases from V and 8 bases from J, with 29 bases in between. CDR3 length: 18 residues. Germline CDR1 is SGHRS and CDR2 is YFSETQ. CDR3 coding DNA: TGCGCCAGCAGCTCAACGACGGGCAGGGGATGGGGGAACGGGGAAGCTTTCTTT. Translation: CASSSTTGRGWGNGEAFF. The variable domain in full, with the rest retrieved from reference TRBV5-1 and TRBJ1-1, is KAGVTQTPRYLIKTRGQQVTLSCSPISGHRSVSWYQQTPGQGLQFLFEYFSETQRNKGNFPGRFSGRQFSNSRSEMNVSTLELGDSALYLCASSSTTGRGWGNGEAFFGQGTRLTVV.

The chain has TRBV4-1 and TRBJ2-3; 9 bases agree with TRBD1. The CDR3 has 15 amino acids. Looked up from germline, CDR1 is MGHRA and CDR2 is YSYEKL. The V gene end was trimmed by 4 bases and the J gene end by 6 bases; junction bases not matched to a gene: 8. The CDR3 loop is CASSRAGTGSDTQYF. The CDR3 nucleotides are TGCGCCAGCAGCCGAGCCGGGACAGGGAGCGATACGCAGTATTTT.

This chain links TRBV29-1 with TRBJ2-7; TRBD1 aligns across 7 bases. Germline trimming cut 5 bases from V and 3 bases from J; bases unmatched to any gene: 4. This CDR3 spans 12 amino acids. The germline CDR1 and CDR2 sequences are SQVTM and ANQGSEA. The CDR3, as DNA: TGCAGCGTTAGGGACAGTATCTACGAGCAGTACTTC. It yields the protein CSVRDSIYEQYF.

The V call is TRBV19, the J call TRBJ2-6, with unresolved D. The length of the CDR3 is 16 residues. Germline CDR1 reads LNHDA; CDR2 reads SQIVND (reference sequence). V was cut by 1 base and J by 0 bases, with 7 bases left in between. The CDR3 DNA follows: TGTGCCAGTAGTATAGGCGGATTCTCTGGGGCCAACGTCCTGACTTTC. Translating gives CASSIGGFSGANVLTF.

This rearrangement joins TRBV7-9 to TRBJ2-5; 8 bases agree with TRBD2. Germline V gene lookup returns CDR1 SEHNR and CDR2 FQNEAQ (reference sequence). Trimming removed 5 bases from V and 5 bases from J; junction bases left unmatched: 10. This CDR3 is built from 15 residues. The CDR3 region is CASSQAGAVRETQYF. The CDR3 DNA follows: TGTGCCAGCAGCCAAGCGGGAGCTGTTAGGGAGACCCAGTACTTC.

Concerning this clone itself: The junction shows a germline mismatch at one end, possibly a read error. The chain employs TRBV5-4 and TRBJ2-2, with TRBD1 as a possible D gene (6 bases). Germline CDR1 reads SGHNT; CDR2 reads YYREEE (reference sequence). CDR3 length: 14 amino acids. CDR3 bases: TGTGCCAGCAGTTTGGGACACTCCACCGGGGAGCTGTTTTTT. This codes for CASSLGHSTGELFF.

The CDR3 loop is CASSLSSEQFF. The CDR3 nucleotides read TGTGCCAGCAGCTTGTCAAGTGAGCAGTTCTTC. This chain connects TRBV5-6 to TRBJ2-1; D is unclear. V lost 1 base to trimming and J lost 9 bases, with 5 bases between them. CDR1 and CDR2 from the germline V gene are SGHDT and YYEEEE. This CDR3 has 11 amino acids.

This chain links TRBV28 with TRBJ2-7, with no clear D. V was clipped by 5 bases and J by 2 bases, with 13 bases between them. CDR1 is MDHEN and CDR2 is SYDVKM in the germline V gene. This CDR3 contains 14 residues. The CDR3 spells CASSGRVLAYEQYF. The CDR3 nucleotides are TGTGCCAGCAGTGGCCGGGTTCTTGCCTACGAGCAGTACTTC. The entire variable domain, with the rest obtained from reference TRBV28 and TRBJ2-7, is as follows: DVKVTQSSRYLVKRTGEKVFLECVQDMDHENMFWYRQDPGLGLRLIYFSYDVKMKEKGDIPEGYSVSREKKERFSLILESASTNQTSMYLCASSGRVLAYEQYFGPGTRLTVT.

V and J are TRBV7-9 and TRBJ2-1, with a weak D call TRBD2 (6 bases). The V gene's germline CDR1 is SEHNR and CDR2 FQNEAQ (reference sequence). V lost 8 bases, J lost 4 bases, and 15 bases lay in between. The CDR3 runs to 14 residues. CDR3 protein: CASLRPGAYNEQFF. The DNA for the CDR3 is TGTGCCAGCCTGAGACCGGGAGCATACAATGAGCAGTTCTTC.

The chain couples TRBV5-1 to TRBJ2-1; D remains unclear. Germline CDR1 SGHRS, CDR2 YFSETQ. The CDR3 extends over 15 amino acids. Between the trimmed V and J ends, which lost 0 bases and 6 bases, there was a span of 13 bases. The CDR3 here is CASSLALGSINEQFF. In DNA form, the CDR3 reads TGCGCCAGCAGCTTGGCCCTCGGATCTATCAATGAGCAGTTCTTC.

Only one count was recorded for this clone. The chain is built from TRBV18 and TRBJ2-3; D possibly matches TRBD1 or TRBD2 (5 bases each). Germline assignment: CDR1 KGHSH and CDR2 LQKENI. The V gene lost 2 bases and the J gene lost 2 bases, with 14 bases spanning the gap. The CDR3 covers 16 residues. The CDR3 protein is CASSPIGDPSTDTQYF. The CDR3 DNA reads as TGTGCCAGCTCACCAATTGGGGACCCCTCCACAGATACGCAGTATTTT.

As for this clone: The same CDR3 is also encoded by other DNA sequences in this sample. The rearrangement uses TRBV5-4 and TRBJ1-4; D is possibly TRBD1 (6 bases). V lost 5 bases to trimming and J lost 0 bases, with 8 bases between them. Per germline, CDR1 SGHNT and CDR2 YYREEE (reference sequence). This CDR3 has 14 residues. In DNA form, the CDR3 reads TGTGCCAGCAGTCCAGGGGCAACTAATGAAAAACTGTTTTTT. This gives the protein CASSPGATNEKLFF. The whole variable domain, remainder taken from reference TRBV5-4 and TRBJ1-4, is ETGVTQSPTHLIKTRGQQVTLRCSSQSGHNTVSWYQQALGQGPQFIFQYYREEENGRGNFPPRFSGLQFPNYSSELNVNALELDDSALYLCASSPGATNEKLFFGSGTQLSVL.

This chain connects TRBV9 to TRBJ2-7; the D gene could be TRBD1 or TRBD2 (5 bases each). This CDR3 spans 15 amino acids. CDR1 and CDR2 (germline): SGDLS, YYNGEE. Trimming took off 0 bases at V and 0 bases at J, with 10 bases between the two ends. The CDR3 spells CASSVGEGSSYEQYF. As DNA, the CDR3 is TGTGCCAGCAGCGTAGGAGAGGGGAGCTCCTACGAGCAGTACTTC.

V and J are TRBV23-1 and TRBJ2-2; D call uncertain. TRBV23-1 is marked as an open reading frame, function uncertain. V lost 6 bases to trimming and J lost 6 bases, with 11 bases between them. This CDR3 spans 13 amino acids. For the CDR3, the DNA is TGCGCCAGCAGACCTTGTCGGCCCGGGGAGCTGTTTTTT. It codes for CASRPCRPGELFF.

The chain joins TRBV7-8 to TRBJ1-3; D possibly corresponds to TRBD1 (5 bases). V lost 5 bases to trimming and J lost 4 bases, with 9 bases between them. The CDR3 contains 13 residues. In germline, CDR1 is SGHVS, CDR2 FQNEAQ. The CDR3 nucleotides are TGTGCCAGCAGCATCCGGGGGGGAAACACCATATATTTT. Its translation: CASSIRGGNTIYF.

This chain links TRBV30 with TRBJ1-1; D not certain. V was cut by 5 bases and J by 8 bases, with 12 bases left in between. Germline V CDR1 and CDR2: GTSNPN, SVGIG (reference sequence). The CDR3 totals 11 residues. CDR3 bases: TGTGCCTGGCAATATGGCTCGGAAGCTTTCTTT. This gives the protein CAWQYGSEAFF.

This clone was detected once. This sequence joins TRBV7-6 and TRBJ2-5; D not resolved. The CDR3 runs to 12 residues. The V end lost 4 bases, the J end lost 4 bases, and 7 bases lay between the germline ends. Germline V lookup: CDR1 SGHVS, CDR2 FNYEAQ. The CDR3 DNA sequence: TGTGCCAGCAGCTACATGGCAGAGACCCAGTACTTC. This sequence encodes CASSYMAETQYF.

The J gene is TRBJ2-1, the V gene TRBV6-1; 8 nucleotides agree with TRBD2. The V segment lost 2 bases and the J segment 9 bases; nucleotides outside the gene matches: 12. CDR3 length: 16 residues. Germline V gene lookup returns CDR1 MNHNS and CDR2 SASEGT. The CDR3 loop reads CASSERRLAGLFEQFF. The CDR3 DNA is TGTGCCAGCAGTGAAAGGCGGCTAGCGGGCCTATTTGAGCAGTTCTTC.

The genes are TRBV28 and TRBJ1-2, with 8 bases fitting TRBD1. This CDR3 is 15 amino acids long. Germline CDR1 and CDR2: MDHEN and SYDVKM. V lost 3 bases to trimming and J lost 8 bases; unmatched junction nucleotides: 11. The CDR3 DNA sequence: TGTGCCAGCAGTTTGGGTGACAGGGGAAATAGGGGCTACACCTTC. Its protein is CASSLGDRGNRGYTF.